The entry that follows covers one TCR beta chain sequence. The CDR3 has 16 residues. Germline-derived CDR1 and CDR2 are LNHDA and SQIVND (reference sequence). The V and J ends lost 6 bases and 0 bases, in that order; junction bases with no gene match: 7. This sample is drawn from a study of cytomegalovirus exposure and HLA in healthy donors. Use of 60 Vbeta and 13 Jbeta primers characterized the PCR. Produced via immunoSEQ multiplex PCR; TCRdb's table is partial and in-frame only. The sample lists 200,000 to 250,000 clones, 80% to 85% occurring once. Sequencing used PBMCs. The sequence was obtained from a boy aged 2-15 years in good health and CMV-seronegative. The rearrangement joins TRBV19 to TRBJ2-5; 10 nucleotides match TRBD1. CDR3 protein: CASRQTGGLYQETQYF. The CDR3 nucleotides read TGTGCCAGTAGGCAGACAGGGGGCTTGTACCAAGAGACCCAGTACTTC.